The entry that follows covers one T cell receptor (beta chain) sequence. The antigen is undetermined. Germline CDR1 reads LNHDA; CDR2 reads SQIVND (reference sequence). With V trimmed by 5 bases and J by 2 bases, 16 bases remained unmatched. The length of the CDR3 is 19 residues. TCRdb's copy holds only in-frame clones and misses some; the assay was immunoSEQ multiplex PCR. The sample has roughly 100,000 clones; roughly nine tenths are singletons. The data belong to a study of T cell responses to AZD1222 COVID-19 vaccine. Points from the study as a whole: Unmutated regions of variants are reportedly targeted by nearly half of spike-specific TCRs. Clonal diversity was possibly underestimated; the donors were predominantly white British and more often female.

This receptor was identified in an adult who received the MenACWY meningococcal vaccine as a control. Sequences were derived from peripheral blood, sampled 28 days after the second dose of the MenACWY control vaccine. This rearrangement joins TRBV19 to TRBJ1-5; the match to TRBD1 covers 9 bases. The CDR3 DNA follows: TGTGCCAGTAGTGCCCCTCCGGGACAGGGTATGATCGGCAATCAGCCCCAGCATTTT. Protein: CASSAPPGQGMIGNQPQHF.